The rows below give T cell receptor beta chains drawn from one sample of a study of blood T cell repertoires in COVID-19. Some clones are missing from TCRdb's copy, which holds only in-frame ones; the method was immunoSEQ multiplex PCR. This table holds about 130,000 clones, approximately 90% found once. Sequenced input: peripheral blood. These receptors originate from a man in his fifties with COVID-19, enrolled during active disease. The CDR3 runs from the conserved cysteine through the conserved F or W. D genes are given only for firm matches. Size is stated for part of the rows, as once, few or many counts, or as a class when the clone is expanded.

>TRBV19|.|TRBJ2-3|.
CASSSSGSTDTQYF
TGTGCCAGTAGCAGCAGCGGGAGCACAGATACGCAGTATTTT
>TRBV12-3/TRBV12-4|.|TRBJ2-3|.
CASSPWRDTQYF
TGTGCCAGCAGTCCTTGGAGGGATACGCAGTATTTT
>TRBV27|.|TRBJ2-1|.
CASSLDRTEQFF
TGTGCCAGCAGTCTCGACAGGACTGAGCAGTTCTTC
>TRBV6-5|.|TRBJ2-5|.
CASSPSWTGETQYF
TGTGCCAGCAGCCCCTCGTGGACTGGAGAGACCCAGTACTTC
>TRBV5-4|.|TRBJ2-7|TRBD2
CASSPTVAGGYEQYF
TGTGCCAGCAGCCCTACGGTAGCGGGAGGTTACGAGCAGTACTTC
>TRBV6-2/TRBV6-3|.|TRBJ2-3|TRBD2
CASSAGDRSTDTQYF
TGTGCCAGCAGTGCGGGGGACCGCAGCACAGATACGCAGTATTTT
>TRBV28|.|TRBJ2-3|.
CASGRVTTADTQYF
TGTGCCAGCGGCAGGGTCACGACTGCAGATACGCAGTATTTT
>TRBV6-6|few|TRBJ2-1|TRBD1
CASRTGTYNEQFF
TGTGCCAGTCGGACAGGGACTTACAATGAGCAGTTCTTC
>TRBV12-3/TRBV12-4|.|TRBJ2-3|.
CASSFAGDTQYF
TGTGCCAGCAGTTTTGCGGGAGATACGCAGTATTTT
>TRBV28|.|TRBJ1-1|.
CASSWGGTEAFF
TGTGCCAGCAGCTGGGGGGGGACTGAAGCTTTCTTT
>TRBV6-5|.|TRBJ2-1|.
CASSYARQDIPKWFF
TGTGCCAGCAGTTACGCGAGACAGGACATCCCCAAGTGGTTCTTC
>TRBV27|.|TRBJ1-6|.
CASSRGSYNSPLHF
TGTGCCAGCAGCAGGGGCTCCTATAATTCACCCCTCCACTTT
>TRBV2|.|TRBJ2-5|TRBD1
CASSGDRAETQYF
TGTGCCAGCAGTGGCGACAGGGCAGAGACCCAGTACTTC
>TRBV2|.|TRBJ2-1|.
CASSVLNEQFF
TGTGCCAGCAGTGTCCTCAATGAGCAGTTCTTC
>TRBV30|.|TRBJ1-4|TRBD1
CAWSAKGGAANEKLFF
TGTGCCTGGAGTGCAAAAGGGGGCGCGGCTAATGAAAAACTGTTTTTT
>TRBV5-1|.|TRBJ2-3|TRBD2
CASSVGLATDTQYF
TGCGCCAGCAGTGTGGGACTAGCGACAGATACGCAGTATTTT
>TRBV19|.|TRBJ2-1|TRBD1
CASSRDSSYNEQFF
TGTGCCAGTAGCCGGGACAGCTCCTACAATGAGCAGTTCTTC
>TRBV24-1|.|TRBJ2-2|.
CATSVRPTGELFF
TGTGCCACCAGTGTCCGTCCTACCGGGGAGCTGTTTTTT
>TRBV5-1|.|TRBJ1-1|.
CASSLGQANTEAFF
TGCGCCAGCAGCTTGGGACAGGCGAACACTGAAGCTTTCTTT
>TRBV10-3|few|TRBJ2-1|.
CAIRDGSSYNEQFF
TGTGCCATCAGAGACGGGAGTTCCTACAATGAGCAGTTCTTC
>TRBV5-1|.|TRBJ2-2|.
CASSLGGINTGELFF
TGCGCCAGCAGCTTGGGCGGGATTAACACCGGGGAGCTGTTTTTT
>TRBV5-4|.|TRBJ2-5|TRBD2
CASSFRLAGEGRTQYF
TGTGCCAGCAGCTTCAGACTAGCGGGAGAGGGAAGGACCCAGTACTTC
>TRBV6-6|.|TRBJ2-5|TRBD2
CASSPTPRTSGRSETQYF
TGTGCCAGCAGTCCGACCCCCCGGACTAGCGGGAGGTCTGAGACCCAGTACTTC
>TRBV25-1|.|TRBJ1-4|TRBD1
CASSAGQLNEKLFF
TGTGCCAGCAGCGCGGGACAGCTTAATGAAAAACTGTTTTTT
>TRBV9|.|TRBJ2-1|TRBD2
CASSVGPSGGYNEQFF
TGTGCCAGCAGCGTAGGTCCTAGCGGGGGATACAATGAGCAGTTCTTC
>TRBV6-2/TRBV6-3|.|TRBJ2-5|.
CASSYGGTQETQYF
TGTGCCAGCAGTTACGGCGGCACTCAAGAGACCCAGTACTTC
>TRBV3-1/TRBV3-2|.|TRBJ1-1|.
CASRSVNTEAFF
TGTGCCAGCAGATCAGTTAACACTGAAGCTTTCTTT
>TRBV4-3|.|TRBJ2-2|TRBD1
CASSQGAGGMGTGELFF
TGCGCCAGCAGCCAAGGTGCAGGGGGCATGGGCACCGGGGAGCTGTTTTTT
>TRBV4-1|.|TRBJ2-3|.
CASSQVGGDTQYF
TGCGCCAGCAGCCAAGTGGGGGGAGATACGCAGTATTTT
>TRBV9|.|TRBJ1-3|.
CASSVVIAPGSGNTIYF
TGTGCCAGCAGCGTAGTTATTGCTCCCGGCTCTGGAAACACCATATATTTT
>TRBV9|.|TRBJ2-2|TRBD2
CASSVALAGGPTGELFF
TGTGCCAGCAGCGTAGCTTTAGCGGGAGGGCCCACCGGGGAGCTGTTTTTT
>TRBV24-1|.|TRBJ2-1|.
CATSGPVGDEQFF
TGTGCCACCAGTGGTCCGGTCGGTGATGAGCAGTTCTTC
>TRBV30|.|TRBJ2-5|TRBD2
CAWEREGETQYF
TGTGCCTGGGAGCGGGAGGGAGAGACCCAGTACTTC
>TRBV2|.|TRBJ2-3|.
CASSFSDTQYF
TGTGCCAGCAGCTTCTCGGATACGCAGTATTTT
>TRBV27|.|TRBJ2-1|TRBD1
CASSRDSSYNEQFF
TGTGCCAGCTCCCGGGACAGCTCCTACAATGAGCAGTTCTTC
>TRBV7-2|once|TRBJ2-2|TRBD2
CASSTTSGRTGELFF
TGTGCCAGCAGCACCACTAGCGGGAGGACCGGGGAGCTGTTTTTT
>TRBV7-9|.|TRBJ2-2|TRBD1
CASSPGTGFGGELFF
TGTGCCAGCAGCCCGGGGACAGGGTTTGGCGGGGAGCTGTTTTTT
>TRBV24-1|.|TRBJ2-1|.
CATSGRGGSYNEQFF
TGTGCCACCAGTGGAAGGGGGGGCTCCTACAATGAGCAGTTCTTC
>TRBV9|.|TRBJ1-5|TRBD1
CASSVGGQGTQPQHF
TGTGCCAGCAGCGTAGGGGGACAGGGGACTCAGCCCCAGCATTTT
>TRBV24-1|.|TRBJ2-1|.
CATSVAGSVQFF
TGTGCCACCAGTGTCGCAGGCTCAGTGCAGTTCTTC
>TRBV18|.|TRBJ2-3|.
CASSPLGHLNTDTQYF
TGTGCCAGCTCACCATTGGGGCATCTCAACACAGATACGCAGTATTTT
>TRBV5-4|.|TRBJ1-2|.
CASSFELNYGYTF
TGTGCCAGCAGCTTTGAGTTGAACTATGGCTACACCTTC
>TRBV19|.|TRBJ1-5|TRBD1
CASSGTVYSNQPQHF
TGTGCCAGTAGTGGGACAGTTTATAGCAATCAGCCCCAGCATTTT
>TRBV5-6|.|TRBJ2-7|.
CASSFGLQTYEQYF
TGTGCCAGCAGCTTCGGACTCCAAACCTACGAGCAGTACTTC
>TRBV27|.|TRBJ1-5|.
CASSLSDRRGNQPQHF
TGTGCCAGCAGTTTATCGGACAGAAGGGGCAATCAGCCCCAGCATTTT
>TRBV19|.|TRBJ2-6|.
CASSIYGGVGSGANVLTF
TGTGCCAGTAGTATTTATGGAGGGGTAGGCTCTGGGGCCAACGTCCTGACTTTC
>TRBV5-6|.|TRBJ1-2|TRBD1
CASSHPGQGNYGYTF
TGTGCCAGCAGTCACCCGGGACAGGGTAACTATGGCTACACCTTC
>TRBV6-1|.|TRBJ1-4|TRBD1
CASSETGTGAGLQKLFF
TGTGCCAGCAGTGAAACCGGGACAGGGGCCGGGTTGCAAAAACTGTTTTTT
>TRBV27|.|TRBJ2-7|TRBD2
CASRSSQAGAYEQYF
TGTGCCAGCAGATCCTCCCAAGCGGGAGCCTACGAGCAGTACTTC
>TRBV28|.|TRBJ2-7|TRBD1
CASSISRSGTGTYEQYF
TGTGCCAGCAGTATATCGCGATCCGGGACAGGTACCTACGAGCAGTACTTC
>TRBV25-1|.|TRBJ1-1|.
CASSEYSPTEAFF
TGTGCCAGCAGTGAATATAGCCCTACTGAAGCTTTCTTT
>TRBV11-2|.|TRBJ2-5|TRBD2
CASSAMREGGETQYF
TGTGCCAGCAGCGCGATGCGGGAGGGAGGGGAGACCCAGTACTTC
>TRBV5-1|once|TRBJ1-1|.
CASSLDDRRYTEAFF
TGCGCCAGCAGCTTGGACGACAGGAGATACACTGAAGCTTTCTTT